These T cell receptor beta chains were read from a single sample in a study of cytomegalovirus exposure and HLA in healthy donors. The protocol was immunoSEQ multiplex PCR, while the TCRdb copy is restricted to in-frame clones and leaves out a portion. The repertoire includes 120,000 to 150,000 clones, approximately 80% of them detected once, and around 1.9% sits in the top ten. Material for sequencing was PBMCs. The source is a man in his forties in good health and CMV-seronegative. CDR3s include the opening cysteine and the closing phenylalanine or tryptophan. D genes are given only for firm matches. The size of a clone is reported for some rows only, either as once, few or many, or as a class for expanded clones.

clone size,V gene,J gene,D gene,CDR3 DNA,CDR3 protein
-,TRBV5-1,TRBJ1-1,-,TGCGCCAGCAGCGGGACACTCTCCAGGACTGAAGCTTTCTTT,CASSGTLSRTEAFF
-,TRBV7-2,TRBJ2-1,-,TGTGCCAGCAGCTTATTGACAGGATTAAATGAGCAGTTCTTC,CASSLLTGLNEQFF
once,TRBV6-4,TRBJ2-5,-,TGTGCCCGCGGCCGAACTAGAACTTGGTGTGCTGCAGCCCAAGAGACCCAGTACTTC,CARGRTRTWCAAAQETQYF
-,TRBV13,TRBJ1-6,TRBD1,TGTGCCAGCAGCTTTATCCCGGGACAGGGGAATTCACCCCTCCACTTT,CASSFIPGQGNSPLHF
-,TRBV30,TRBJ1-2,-,TGTGCCTGGAGTAGCGGAGGAGGCTACACCTTC,CAWSSGGGYTF
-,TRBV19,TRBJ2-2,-,TGTGCCAGTAGCTGGACGACAGAGAACACCGGGGAGCTGTTTTTT,CASSWTTENTGELFF
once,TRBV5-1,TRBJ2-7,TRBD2,TGCGCCAGCAGCGTTTGGACTAGCGGGAGTGGCGAGCAGTACTTC,CASSVWTSGSGEQYF
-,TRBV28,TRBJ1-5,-,TGTGCCAGCAGTTCAAGCGATCTGGGTTTCAATCAGCCCCAGCATTTT,CASSSSDLGFNQPQHF
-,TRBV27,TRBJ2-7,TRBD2,TGTGCCAGCAGTTTATCCCGTTTAGCGGGATACGAGCAGTACTTC,CASSLSRLAGYEQYF
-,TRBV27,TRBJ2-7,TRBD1,TGTGCCAGCAGCCACGGCCGGGACAGGGTATGGAACGAGCAGTACTTC,CASSHGRDRVWNEQYF
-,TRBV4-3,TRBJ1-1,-,TGCGCCAGCAGCCAGTCGGACAGGAACACTGAAGCTTTCTTT,CASSQSDRNTEAFF
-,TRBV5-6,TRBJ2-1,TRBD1,TGTGCCAGCAGCCCGGGGGGCACAGGGGGCCTCTCCTACAATGAGCAGTTCTTC,CASSPGGTGGLSYNEQFF
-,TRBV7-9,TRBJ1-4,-,TGTGCCAGCAGCTTAACCGGGACACATGAAAAACTGTTTTTT,CASSLTGTHEKLFF
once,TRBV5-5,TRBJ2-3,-,TGTGCCAGCAGGAGGACTGCCGGCACAGATACGCAGTATTTT,CASRRTAGTDTQYF
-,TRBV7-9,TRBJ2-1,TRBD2,TGTGCCAGCAGCCCGCCTAGCGGGGCGTCCTACAATGAGCAGTTCTTC,CASSPPSGASYNEQFF
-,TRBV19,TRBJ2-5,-,TGTGCCAGTAGCCGCGGACAGCAAGAGACCCAGTACTTC,CASSRGQQETQYF